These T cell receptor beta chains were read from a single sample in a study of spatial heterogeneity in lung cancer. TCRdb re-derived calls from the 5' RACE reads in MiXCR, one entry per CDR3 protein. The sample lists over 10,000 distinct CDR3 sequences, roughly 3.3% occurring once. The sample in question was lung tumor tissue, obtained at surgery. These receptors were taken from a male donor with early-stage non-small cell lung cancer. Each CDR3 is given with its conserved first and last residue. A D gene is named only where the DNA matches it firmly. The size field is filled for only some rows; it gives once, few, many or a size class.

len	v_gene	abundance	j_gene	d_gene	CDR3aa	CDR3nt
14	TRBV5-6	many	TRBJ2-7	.	CASSSLQIPYEQYF	TGTGCCAGCAGCTCCCTACAGATCCCCTACGAGCAGTACTTC
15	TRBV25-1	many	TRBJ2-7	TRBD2	CASSDGVAGAYEQYF	TGTGCCAGCAGTGATGGGGTTGCGGGGGCCTACGAGCAGTACTTC
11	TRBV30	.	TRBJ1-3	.	CAWISGNTIYF	TGTGCCTGGATCTCTGGAAACACCATATATTTT
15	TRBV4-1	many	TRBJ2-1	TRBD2	CASSQELAGPNEQFF	TGCGCCAGCAGCCAAGAACTAGCGGGGCCCAATGAGCAGTTCTTC
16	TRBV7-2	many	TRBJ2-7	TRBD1	CASSPGTGVLNREQYF	TGTGCCAGCAGCCCAGGGACAGGGGTCCTCAATCGCGAGCAGTACTTC
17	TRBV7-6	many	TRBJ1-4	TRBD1	CASSFTGGAGTNEKLFF	TGTGCCAGCAGCTTCACAGGGGGCGCGGGGACTAATGAAAAACTGTTTTTT
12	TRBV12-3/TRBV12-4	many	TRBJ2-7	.	CASGFLGYEQYF	TGTGCCAGCGGGTTTTTGGGGTACGAGCAGTACTTC
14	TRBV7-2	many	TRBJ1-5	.	CASSLGSGNQPQHF	TGTGCCAGCAGCTTAGGGTCCGGCAATCAGCCCCAGCATTTT
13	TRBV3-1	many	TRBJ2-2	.	CASSQVLTGELFF	TGTGCCAGCAGCCAGGTCTTGACCGGGGAGCTGTTTTTT
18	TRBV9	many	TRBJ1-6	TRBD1	CASSVGGGGNRGLTPLHF	TGTGCCAGCAGCGTAGGAGGAGGCGGGAACAGGGGGTTGACACCCCTCCACTTT
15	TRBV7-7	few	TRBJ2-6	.	CASSLGGPGTNVLTF	TGTGCTAGCAGCTTAGGAGGACCTGGGACCAACGTCCTGACTTTC
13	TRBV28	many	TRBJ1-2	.	CASSPGTFGGYTF	TGTGCCAGCAGTCCCGGGACGTTCGGGGGCTACACCTTC
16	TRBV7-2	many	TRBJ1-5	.	CARKRTPGKGNQPQHF	TGTGCCAGAAAAAGGACCCCGGGGAAGGGCAATCAGCCCCAGCATTTT
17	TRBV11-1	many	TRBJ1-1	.	CASSPILVMMDGGSAFF	TGTGCCAGCAGCCCCATTCTCGTAATGATGGACGGAGGATCGGCTTTCTTT
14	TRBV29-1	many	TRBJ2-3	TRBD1	CSARTGGSTDTQYF	TGCAGCGCGCGGACAGGGGGGAGCACAGATACGCAGTATTTT
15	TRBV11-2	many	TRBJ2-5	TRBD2	CASSFTGGPGETQYF	TGTGCCAGCAGCTTTACGGGGGGGCCGGGAGAGACCCAGTACTTC
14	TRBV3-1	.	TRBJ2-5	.	CASSQNSGIPTQYF	TGTGCCAGCAGCCAGAATTCGGGGATCCCGACCCAGTACTTC
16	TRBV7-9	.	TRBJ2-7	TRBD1	CASSLYPGQALNEQYF	TGTGCCAGCAGCTTATACCCGGGACAGGCCTTAAACGAGCAGTACTTC
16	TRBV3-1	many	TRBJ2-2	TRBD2	CASSQWTSGDTGELFF	TGTGCCAGCAGCCAGTGGACTAGCGGCGACACCGGGGAGCTGTTTTTT
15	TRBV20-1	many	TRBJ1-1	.	CSARDSRGHRTEAFF	TGCAGTGCTAGGGACTCCAGGGGCCACAGGACTGAAGCTTTCTTT
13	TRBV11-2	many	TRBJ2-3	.	CASSLDQGDTQYF	TGTGCCAGCAGCTTAGATCAAGGAGATACGCAGTATTTT
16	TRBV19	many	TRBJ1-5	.	CASTRDGTLSNQPQHF	TGTGCCAGTACGAGGGATGGGACACTTAGCAATCAGCCCCAGCATTTT
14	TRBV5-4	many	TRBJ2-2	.	CASSLRRETGELFF	TGTGCCAGCAGCTTACGCAGGGAAACCGGGGAGCTGTTTTTT
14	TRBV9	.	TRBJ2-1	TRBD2	CASLAGTSVNEQFF	TGTGCCAGCCTAGCCGGGACTAGCGTCAATGAGCAGTTCTTC
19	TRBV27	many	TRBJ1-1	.	CASSLSFSWRGVVGTEAFF	TGTGCCAGCAGTTTATCGTTCTCGTGGAGGGGGGTAGTAGGCACTGAAGCTTTCTTT
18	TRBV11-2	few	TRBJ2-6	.	CASSSRRGPHSGANVLTF	TGTGCCAGCAGCTCGCGACGAGGTCCGCACTCTGGGGCCAACGTCCTGACTTTC